The 28 T cell receptor beta chains below all came from one sample that was sequenced in a study of T cells in Graves' hyperthyroidism and ophthalmopathy. Authors of the study amplified TCR beta CDR3 regions from RNA transcripts. The HTBI primer set was used in a first-round RT-PCR of the TCR CDR3. TCRdb itself ran the multiplex PCR reads through MiXCR, one entry per CDR3 protein. The table includes about 58,000 distinct CDR3 sequences, around half detected once. The sequenced sample was blood. The receptors originated from a woman aged 30 to 39 with Graves' ophthalmopathy.

Details on this clonotype: At one boundary the junction diverges from the germline segment, which might be a read error. This chain connects TRBV7-6 to TRBJ2-5; D remains ambiguous. The CDR3 is 12 amino acids. The germline gives CDR1 SGHVS, CDR2 FNYEAQ. The CDR3 reads CASSVNQETQYF. The DNA for the CDR3 is TGTGCCAGCAGCGTAAACCAAGAGACCCAATACTTC.

This clonotype was detected ten times or more. The chain recombines TRBV6-5 with TRBJ2-7, with D tentatively TRBD1 (6 bases). Germline CDR1 and CDR2: MNHEY and SVGAGI. V dropped 4 bases and J dropped 2 bases, with 15 bases sitting between them. There are 15 residues in the CDR3. Written as DNA, the CDR3 is TGTGCCAGCAGTTCGTCCCGACAGGTCGCCTACGAGCAGTACTTC. Amino acids: CASSSSRQVAYEQYF.

This chain links TRBV7-2 with TRBJ1-5, with D possibly being TRBD1 (5 bases). The CDR3 is 14 amino acids. V was cut by 3 bases and J by 7 bases, with 13 bases left in between. Germline CDR1 is SGHTA and CDR2 is FQGNSA. This CDR3 reads CASSLGVVEQPQHF. CDR3 DNA sequence: TGTGCCAGCAGCTTGGGGGTCGTTGAGCAGCCCCAGCATTTT.

This clonotype was seen ten or more times. V gene TRBV25-1 combines with J gene TRBJ2-2, with TRBD2 identical over 9 bases. Germline V lookup: CDR1 MGHDK, CDR2 SYGVNS. V shed 1 base, J shed 4 bases, and the junction held 7 bases outside the gene matches. There are 17 residues in the CDR3. The CDR3 nucleotides read TGTGCCAGCAGTGAATTTGGGCTAGCGGGAATCACCGGGGAGCTGTTTTTT. Its protein product is CASSEFGLAGITGELFF.

This clonotype was recorded at least ten times. The rearrangement uses TRBV7-2 and TRBJ1-3; D is uncertain. The CDR3 is 13 residues long. CDR1 SGHTA and CDR2 FQGNSA come from the germline V gene. The V end was cut by 2 bases, the J end by 7 bases, with 9 bases between. The CDR3 here is CASSLLVGNTIYF. CDR3 coding DNA: TGTGCCAGCAGCTTACTGGTCGGTAACACCATATATTTT.

This clonotype has more than one count but fewer than ten. This sequence joins TRBV28 and TRBJ2-3; D is undetermined. V was clipped by 8 bases and J by 0 bases, with 15 bases between them. In germline, CDR1 is MDHEN, CDR2 SYDVKM. The CDR3 has 15 amino acids. The CDR3 loop reads CASQTAGISTDTQYF. The CDR3 DNA follows: TGTGCCAGCCAAACGGCAGGAATTAGCACAGATACGCAGTATTTT.

In the case of this clonotype: Lacking the conserved final phenylalanine or tryptophan, this CDR3 likely reflects a read error. The chain combines TRBV7-3 with TRBJ2-1, with 9 positions matching TRBD2. The CDR3 runs 15 residues. In germline, CDR1 is SGHTA, CDR2 FQGTGA. The CDR3 region is CASSSLAGVYNEQFL. The CDR3 region has the DNA TGTGCCAGCAGCTCATTAGCGGGAGTCTACAACGAGCAGTTCCTC.

This clonotype showed up many times. The J gene is TRBJ2-1, the V gene TRBV9, with D perhaps TRBD1 or TRBD2 (5 bases each). The CDR3 has 14 amino acids. V was shortened by 0 bases and J by 4 bases, with 8 bases between the two germline ends. Germline V gene sequence: CDR1 SGDLS, CDR2 YYNGEE. CDR3 nucleotide sequence: TGTGCCAGCAGCGTAGGGGGACCTTACAATGAGCAGTTCTTC. Amino acids: CASSVGGPYNEQFF.

By share, this clonotype ranks as medium-sized. This rearrangement joins TRBV20-1 to TRBJ2-3, with D perhaps being TRBD1 or TRBD2 (5 bases each). Trimming left V 6 bases short and J 2 bases short, with 9 bases between. CDR3 length: 12 residues. Germline CDR1 reads DFQATT; CDR2 reads SNEGSKA (reference sequence). The CDR3 DNA reads TGCAGTGCAGGGGACCTCACAGATACGCAGTATTTT. Translating it yields CSAGDLTDTQYF.

This clonotype was counted at least ten times. The J gene is TRBJ2-3, the V gene TRBV20-1, with D perhaps matching TRBD1 (5 bases). This CDR3 contains 13 residues. Trimming shortened V by 3 bases and J by 1 base, and 8 bases separated the two germline ends. Per germline, CDR1 DFQATT and CDR2 SNEGSKA (reference sequence). This CDR3 is CSARPRGTDTQYF. DNA for the CDR3: TGCAGTGCTAGGCCCAGGGGCACAGATACGCAGTATTTT.

To note about this clonotype: This may come from a read error, since a much larger clone is one base off. J is TRBJ2-5 and V is TRBV6-1, with a possible D match to TRBD2 (6 bases). The CDR3 contains 13 residues. Germline CDR1 and CDR2: MNHNS and SASEGT. V was clipped by 11 bases and J by 11 bases, with 24 bases between them. DNA for the CDR3: TGTGCCGGCTCCACAGTAGCAGCCCGGGGGCAGTACTTC. Protein sequence: CAGSTVAARGQYF.

This clonotype is labeled medium-sized. This rearrangement joins TRBV25-1 to TRBJ1-1, with D uncertain. Between the trimmed V and J ends, which lost 3 bases and 9 bases, there was a span of 17 bases. The length of the CDR3 is 14 residues. The germline gives CDR1 MGHDK, CDR2 SYGVNS. The CDR3 sequence: CASSDRGPWEKAFF. CDR3 coding DNA: TGTGCCAGCAGTGATCGCGGGCCGTGGGAGAAAGCTTTCTTT. The complete variable domain, with remaining parts taken from reference TRBV25-1 and TRBJ1-1, reads EADIYQTPRYLVIGTGKKITLECSQTMGHDKMYWYQQDPGMELHLIHYSYGVNSTEKGDLSSESTVSRIRTEHFPLTLESARPSHTSQYLCASSDRGPWEKAFFGQGTRLTVV.

As to this clonotype: A much larger clone sits a single nucleotide away, making a read error possible. DNA for the CDR3: TGTGCCAGCAGTGAAGCGTCGTACTCTATTACCTACAATGAGCAGTCCTTC. It encodes CASSEASYSITYNEQSF. The chain is built from TRBV6-1 and TRBJ2-1; D call uncertain. The CDR3 is 17 amino acids. CDR1 and CDR2 (germline): MNHNS, SASEGT.

A few counts support this clonotype. The chain links TRBV3-1 to TRBJ2-2, with 8 bases fitting TRBD2. Germline lookup yields CDR1 LGHDT and CDR2 YNNKEL (reference sequence). The CDR3 loop spans 14 amino acids. With V trimmed by 3 bases and J by 7 bases, 4 bases remained unmatched. Here the CDR3 DNA reads TGTGCCAGCAGCCAGAGCGGGAGCGGCGGGGAGCTGTTTTTT. Protein sequence: CASSQSGSGGELFF.

This chain joins TRBV20-1 and TRBJ2-7, with D uncertain. The CDR3 consists of 13 residues. With 2 bases removed from V and 7 bases from J, the gap between germline ends came to 15 bases. Looked up from germline, CDR1 is DFQATT and CDR2 is SNEGSKA (reference sequence). DNA for the CDR3: TGCAGTGCTAGATCGAGGAACACCGGGGAGCAGTACTTC. This translates into CSARSRNTGEQYF.

This clonotype was seen repeatedly, ten times or more. The V and J genes are TRBV12-3 or TRBV12-4 and TRBJ1-1; D is ambiguous. V gave up 3 bases and J gave up 1 base, with 9 bases separating them. CDR3 size: 14 residues. DNA for the CDR3: TGTGCCAGCAGTTTCATCGCAGGGAACACTGAAGCTTTCTTT. It translates to CASSFIAGNTEAFF.

The table lists this clonotype with many counts. V is TRBV19 and J is TRBJ2-5; 10 bases are a match to TRBD1. The V gene end was trimmed by 3 bases and the J gene end by 2 bases; junction bases not matched to a gene: 0. This CDR3 comprises 14 residues. Germline values: CDR1 LNHDA, CDR2 SQIVND (reference sequence). The CDR3 region has the DNA TGTGCCAGTAGTATGGGACAGGGGCAAGAGACCCAGTACTTC. Encoded protein: CASSMGQGQETQYF. Full variable domain (missing parts from reference TRBV19 and TRBJ2-5): DGGITQSPKYLFRKEGQNVTLSCEQNLNHDAMYWYRQDPGQGLRLIYYSQIVNDFQKGDIAEGYSVSREKKESFPLTVTSAQKNPTAFYLCASSMGQGQETQYFGPGTRLLVL.

The rearrangement uses TRBV5-5 and TRBJ2-4; 9 bases match TRBD2. Germline-derived CDR1 and CDR2 are SGHKS and YYEKEE (reference sequence). This CDR3 is 16 amino acids long. The junction had 9 bases not matched to a gene; V was cut back by 0 bases and J by 8 bases. CDR3 in DNA: TGTGCCAGCAGCTTGGCAACTAGTAGCGGGAGAGACATTCAGTACTTC. Its translation: CASSLATSSGRDIQYF.

The gene calls are TRBV2 and TRBJ2-3, with 13 nucleotides matching TRBD2. Trimming removed 6 bases from V and 2 bases from J; junction bases left unmatched: 2. CDR1 is SNHLY and CDR2 is FYNNEI in the germline V gene. This CDR3 is 15 amino acids long. CDR3 DNA: TGTGCCAGCAGAGGGACTAGCGGGGTCACAGATACGCAGTATTTT. Encoded protein: CASRGTSGVTDTQYF. The whole variable domain, filled in from reference TRBV2 and TRBJ2-3, reads EPEVTQTPSHQVTQMGQEVILRCVPISNHLYFYWYRQILGQKVEFLVSFYNNEISEKSEIFDDQFSVERPDGSNFTLKIRSTKLEDSAMYFCASRGTSGVTDTQYFGPGTRLTVL.

J is TRBJ1-2 and V is TRBV20-1; no clear D gene. This CDR3 comprises 12 residues. Germline V gives CDR1 DFQATT, CDR2 SNEGSKA (reference sequence). Deletions cut 3 bases from V and 4 bases from J, with 9 bases between. The DNA of the CDR3 is TGCAGTGCTAGGTCCCCCCCCTATGGCTACACCTTC. Translation gives CSARSPPYGYTF.

The chain carries TRBV7-9 and TRBJ2-7, with D hard to call. This CDR3 spans 14 amino acids. Trimming took 3 bases from V and 7 from J, leaving 16 bases between them. CDR1 SEHNR and CDR2 FQNEAQ come from the germline V gene (reference sequence). CDR3 sequence: CASSLGGWYYEQYF. DNA for the CDR3: TGTGCCAGCAGCTTGGGTGGCTGGTACTATGAGCAGTACTTC.

With regard to this clonotype: Here the CDR3 omits its conserved ending phenylalanine or tryptophan, so a read error is the likely source. The genes are TRBV7-9 and TRBJ2-2, with 9 bases identical to TRBD2. The germline CDR1 and CDR2 sequences are SEHNR and FQNEAQ (reference sequence). This CDR3 has 15 residues. The CDR3 loop is CTSSPGLAETGELFS. The CDR3 DNA is TGTACCAGCAGCCCGGGACTAGCCGAAACCGGGGAGCTGTTTTCT.

The V call is TRBV14, the J call TRBJ2-5, with 9 nucleotides matching TRBD1. The length of the CDR3 is 14 residues. CDR1 is SGHDN and CDR2 is FVKESK in the germline V gene. CDR3 DNA: TGTGCTAGAGATGCAGGGACAGGGTTAGAGACCCAGTACTTC. It yields the protein CARDAGTGLETQYF.

Many counts were recorded for this clonotype. The chain links TRBV6-5 to TRBJ1-5; D uncertain. V lost 2 bases and J lost 6, with 11 bases in between. Germline values: CDR1 MNHEY, CDR2 SVGAGI. The CDR3 spans 14 residues. CDR3 amino acids: CASSYDLGGQPQHF. The CDR3 DNA follows: TGTGCCAGCAGTTACGACCTGGGCGGTCAGCCCCAGCATTTT.

There are many counts of this clonotype. This chain connects TRBV4-1 to TRBJ2-5; no clear D gene. The germline V gene encodes CDR1 MGHRA and CDR2 YSYEKL. The CDR3 spans 13 residues. Trimming took 1 base from V and 5 from J, leaving 8 bases between them. The CDR3 bases are TGCGCCAGCAGCCAAGGGAGAAGGGAGACCCAGTACTTC. It translates to CASSQGRRETQYF.

J is TRBJ2-5 and V is TRBV27; the match to TRBD2 covers 7 bases. In germline, CDR1 is MNHEY, CDR2 SMNVEV (reference sequence). Trimming removed 6 bases from V and 1 base from J; junction bases left unmatched: 2. This CDR3 region has 13 residues. This CDR3 is CASRASGQETQYF. The CDR3 DNA is TGTGCCAGCAGGGCTAGCGGCCAAGAGACCCAGTACTTC.

The chain has TRBV7-3 and TRBJ2-7; unclear D gene. Trimming took off 6 bases at V and 3 bases at J, with 12 bases between the two ends. Germline-derived CDR1 and CDR2 are SGHTA and FQGTGA. The CDR3 totals 13 residues. The CDR3 coding sequence is TGTGCCAGCAGGGTTGGGCCCAACTACGAGCAGTACTTC. Translation: CASRVGPNYEQYF. Using reference TRBV7-3 and TRBJ2-7 for the parts outside the CDR3, the full variable domain is GAGVSQTPSNKVTEKGKYVELRCDPISGHTALYWYRQSLGQGPEFLIYFQGTGAADDSGLPNDRFFAVRPEGSVSTLKIQRTERGDSAVYLCASRVGPNYEQYFGPGTRLTVT.

This clonotype was seen repeatedly, ten times or more. The V and J genes are TRBV15 and TRBJ1-4; no clear D. Germline-derived CDR1 and CDR2 are LNHNV and YYDKDF (reference sequence). Trimming cost V 2 bases and J 0 bases, with 4 bases left between them. This CDR3 contains 14 residues. The CDR3 DNA is TGTGCCACCAGCAGATATGCAACTAATGAAAAACTGTTTTTT. Amino acids: CATSRYATNEKLFF.